Listed here are 5 T cell receptor beta chains from one sample, sequenced in a study of response to subunit inactivated influenza vaccine. TCRdb redid the calling of the RT-PCR reads with MiXCR, one entry per CDR3 protein. The sample consists of roughly 790,000 distinct CDR3 sequences, 21% of them appearing once. Sequenced here: PBMCs from blood, sampled 4 to 6 days after vaccination. Every receptor here comes from a man aged 45-65 years who received an inactivated influenza vaccine.

This CDR3 reads CASSHRGLQETQYF. CDR3 nucleotides: TGTGCCAGCAGCCACCGGGGACTTCAAGAGACCCAGTACTTC. J is TRBJ2-5 and V is TRBV4-2; possibly TRBD2 for D (6 bases). The CDR3 length is 14 residues. The V end lost 3 bases, the J end lost 2 bases, and 10 bases lay between the germline ends. From germline, CDR1 is LGHNA and CDR2 YNFKEQ.

At least ten counts were recorded for this clonotype. The chain joins TRBV5-5 to TRBJ2-3; 9 nucleotides match TRBD2. Germline lookup yields CDR1 SGHKS and CDR2 YYEKEE (reference sequence). This CDR3 spans 17 amino acids. V was pared by 3 bases and J by 2 bases, with 10 bases of the junction left unmatched. The CDR3 region has the DNA TGTGCCAGCAGCTCGGGGAATAGCGGGAGATACACAGATACGCAGTATTTT. Its translation is CASSSGNSGRYTDTQYF.

The CDR3 reads CASSVLAGPTGELFF. DNA of the CDR3: TGTGCCAGCAGTGTTCTAGCGGGCCCTACCGGGGAGCTGTTTTTT. The gene calls are TRBV28 and TRBJ2-2, with 8 bases fitting TRBD2. Germline assignment: CDR1 MDHEN and CDR2 SYDVKM. The J segment lost 5 bases and the V segment lost 5 bases, leaving 7 bases of the junction unmatched. The CDR3 sequence is 15 residues long.

The chain employs TRBV7-6 and TRBJ1-6, with D uncertain. CDR1 SGHVS and CDR2 FNYEAQ come from the germline V gene. The CDR3 has 15 amino acids. V lost 6 bases, J lost 7 bases, and 16 bases lay in between. CDR3: CASSRSPGGNSPLHF. The CDR3 nucleotides are TGTGCCAGCAGTAGAAGTCCGGGAGGGAATTCACCCCTCCACTTT.

The chain uses TRBV7-3 and TRBJ1-2; a possible D gene is TRBD1 (6 bases). Between the trimmed V and J ends, which lost 5 bases and 2 bases, there was a span of 9 bases. Germline CDR1 reads SGHTA; CDR2 reads FQGTGA. There are 13 residues in the CDR3. Here the CDR3 reads CASSRDKNYGYTF. CDR3 nucleotides: TGTGCCAGCAGCAGGGACAAGAACTATGGCTACACCTTC.